Below are 31 T cell receptor beta chains sequenced from a single sample in a study of blood T cell repertoires in COVID-19. The repertoire was sequenced with immunoSEQ multiplex PCR; TCRdb's copy has only in-frame clones and lacks some. The table shows 150,000 to 200,000 clones, with around 82% occurring only once. What was sequenced was PBMCs or T cells enriched from blood (not recorded which). The source of these receptors is a middle-aged man who had recovered from COVID-19.

V gene TRBV11-3 combines with J gene TRBJ1-6, with D maybe TRBD1 (5 bases). V lost 5 bases and J 6 bases, leaving 11 bases between the germline ends. The CDR3 loop spans 14 amino acids. CDR1 is SGHNT, CDR2 YENEEA, per germline. The CDR3 DNA reads TGTGCCAGCAGCCTTGGGGGGAGTAATTCACCCCTCCACTTT. It translates to CASSLGGSNSPLHF.

V gene TRBV11-2 combines with J gene TRBJ1-6, with D possibly being TRBD1 (6 bases). The CDR3 totals 14 residues. Germline values: CDR1 SGHAT, CDR2 FQNNGV. The germline V and J ends were trimmed by 4 bases and 14 bases, with 18 bases remaining between them. DNA of the CDR3: TGTGCCAGCAGCTCGAATCAGGGGCCTCTAGCCCTCCACTTT. This translates into CASSSNQGPLALHF.

The chain recombines TRBV5-4 with TRBJ1-6; D unclear. CDR1 and CDR2 from the germline V gene are SGHNT and YYREEE (reference sequence). The CDR3 has 16 residues. The V and J ends lost 0 bases and 0 bases respectively, with 7 bases between them. CDR3: CASSLVASSYNSPLHF. CDR3 DNA sequence: TGTGCCAGCAGCTTGGTAGCCAGCTCCTATAATTCACCCCTCCACTTT.

V usage is TRBV28 and J usage is TRBJ1-6; D gene uncertain. Germline CDR1 reads MDHEN; CDR2 reads SYDVKM. This CDR3 is 13 amino acids long. The germline V and J ends were trimmed by 8 bases and 9 bases, with 14 bases remaining between them. CDR3 bases: TGTGCCAGCCATATCACAAGCGGTTCACCCCTCCACTTT. As protein: CASHITSGSPLHF.

This rearrangement joins TRBV6-2 or TRBV6-3 to TRBJ2-7, with 7 bases aligning to TRBD1. The germline CDR1 and CDR2 sequences are MNHEY and SVGEGT. Trimming took 2 bases from V and 5 from J; bases not matched to a gene: 3. The CDR3 is 13 residues long. The CDR3 sequence: CASSYRGLHEQYF. In DNA, the CDR3 is TGTGCCAGCAGTTACAGGGGGCTACACGAGCAGTACTTC.

The chain combines TRBV6-5 with TRBJ1-6; TRBD1 aligns across 10 bases. Germline CDR1 and CDR2: MNHEY and SVGAGI. This CDR3 comprises 14 residues. The CDR3 protein is CVAGRGQGNSPLHF. DNA for the CDR3: TGTGTCGCCGGGAGGGGACAGGGGAATTCACCCCTCCACTTT.

CDR3 in amino acids: CASSLLYEQYF. In DNA, the CDR3 is TGTGCCAGCAGCCTTCTCTACGAGCAGTACTTC. The chain links TRBV3-1 (or the pseudogene TRBV3-2) to TRBJ2-7; unclear D gene. Germline V gene sequence: CDR1 LGHDT, CDR2 YNNKEL (reference sequence). V lost 4 bases, J lost 3 bases, and 4 bases lay in between. The CDR3 extends over 11 amino acids.

The chain recombines TRBV5-4 with TRBJ1-1, with TRBD1 matching over 11 bases. V dropped 3 bases and J dropped 6; count of bases not matched to a gene: 10. This CDR3 contains 16 residues. CDR1 is SGHNT, CDR2 YYREEE, per germline (reference sequence). The CDR3 nucleotides read TGTGCCAGCAGCTCCCGGGACAGGGGGTCCGCCGCTGAAGCTTTCTTT. As protein: CASSSRDRGSAAEAFF.

The count of this clone is one. The V call is TRBV5-1, the J call TRBJ1-2; D possibly corresponds to TRBD1 (6 bases). CDR1 and CDR2 from the germline V gene are SGHRS and YFSETQ. CDR3 size: 14 residues. The germline V and J ends were trimmed by 6 bases and 4 bases, with 16 bases remaining between them. The CDR3 loop is CASTNSQGSYGYTF. CDR3 nucleotides: TGCGCCAGCACGAACTCCCAGGGGTCCTATGGCTACACCTTC. Full variable domain (missing parts from reference TRBV5-1 and TRBJ1-2): KAGVTQTPRYLIKTRGQQVTLSCSPISGHRSVSWYQQTPGQGLQFLFEYFSETQRNKGNFPGRFSGRQFSNSRSEMNVSTLELGDSALYLCASTNSQGSYGYTFGSGTRLTVV.

The CDR3 sequence is CASSPLEGQGVAEAFF. CDR3 in DNA: TGTGCCAGCAGCCCCTTGGAGGGACAGGGGGTCGCTGAAGCTTTCTTT. V usage is TRBV11-1 and J usage is TRBJ1-1; 11 nucleotides match TRBD1. The J segment lost 6 bases and the V segment lost 5 bases, leaving 11 bases of the junction unmatched. This CDR3 region has 16 residues. Looked up from germline, CDR1 is SGHAT and CDR2 is FQDESV (reference sequence). Full variable domain (rest looked up from reference TRBV11-1 and TRBJ1-1): EAEVAQSPRYKITEKSQAVAFWCDPISGHATLYWYRQILGQGPELLVQFQDESVVDDSQLPKDRFSAERLKGVDSTLKIQPAELGDSAMYLCASSPLEGQGVAEAFFGQGTRLTVV.

The chain is built from TRBV7-2 and TRBJ2-1; 11 bases map to TRBD2. The CDR3 runs 18 residues. Losses at the gene ends were 4 bases for V and 4 bases for J; bases not matched to a gene: 12. CDR1 and CDR2 (germline): SGHTA, FQGNSA. The CDR3 coding sequence is TGTGCCAGCAGCTCAAAGGCGATGATAGCGGGGGGGTACAATGAGCAGTTCTTC. Translated, it gives CASSSKAMIAGGYNEQFF.

This clone was seen more than once but under ten times. The chain links TRBV20-1 to TRBJ2-1; TRBD2 matches 9 bases. The J segment lost 0 bases and the V segment lost 3 bases, leaving 6 bases of the junction unmatched. Germline-derived CDR1 and CDR2 are DFQATT and SNEGSKA (reference sequence). The CDR3 spans 16 residues. The CDR3 DNA reads as TGCAGTGCTAGTGGACTAGCGCAACGCTCCTACAATGAGCAGTTCTTC. Protein sequence: CSASGLAQRSYNEQFF.

The chain is built from TRBV28 and TRBJ2-5; 11 nucleotides align to TRBD2. The CDR3 contains 17 residues. CDR1 and CDR2 (germline): MDHEN, SYDVKM. Germline trimming cut 7 bases from V and 1 base from J; bases unmatched to any gene: 11. CDR3 sequence reads: CASTRIGGLAVQETQYF. CDR3 in DNA: TGTGCCAGCACGAGGATCGGGGGACTAGCGGTCCAAGAGACCCAGTACTTC.

The rearrangement links TRBV30 to TRBJ1-2; 7 nucleotides align to TRBD1. The germline V gene has CDR1 GTSNPN and CDR2 SVGIG (reference sequence). The CDR3 is made up of 13 amino acids. The J segment lost 4 bases and the V segment lost 7 bases, leaving 9 bases of the junction unmatched. The CDR3 protein is CASGQENLYGYTF. In DNA form, the CDR3 reads TGTGCCTCCGGACAGGAGAATCTCTATGGCTACACCTTC.

The chain is built from TRBV7-9 and TRBJ2-5; 11 nucleotides match TRBD2. The CDR3 runs to 14 residues. Germline CDR1 is SEHNR and CDR2 is FQNEAQ (reference sequence). Germline trimming cut 3 bases from V and 3 bases from J; bases unmatched to any gene: 0. The CDR3 here is CASSFSGGEETQYF. In DNA form, the CDR3 reads TGTGCCAGCAGCTTTAGCGGGGGGGAAGAGACCCAGTACTTC.

This chain connects TRBV5-1 to TRBJ1-6; D is ambiguous. Germline values: CDR1 SGHRS, CDR2 YFSETQ. There are 17 residues in the CDR3. V lost 0 bases and J lost 5, with 15 bases in between. The CDR3 DNA is TGCGCCAGCAGCTTGGAGCCGCGGCGGCGGAATAATTCACCCCTCCACTTT. This codes for CASSLEPRRRNNSPLHF.

This chain joins TRBV30 and TRBJ2-7; TRBD2 matches at 10 bases. CDR1 GTSNPN and CDR2 SVGIG come from the germline V gene (reference sequence). J lost 0 bases, V lost 0 bases, and 2 bases had no gene match. The CDR3 runs to 15 residues. CDR3 DNA: TGTGCCTGGAGTGTTCCTAGCGGGGGCTCCTACGAGCAGTACTTC. Translation gives CAWSVPSGGSYEQYF.

This clone was recorded only once. The chain couples TRBV19 to TRBJ1-1, with a weak D call TRBD1 (6 bases). The length of the CDR3 is 14 residues. Germline CDR1 reads LNHDA; CDR2 reads SQIVND (reference sequence). V dropped 7 bases and J dropped 2 bases, with 14 bases sitting between them. CDR3 loop: CASKGGTINTEAFF. CDR3 bases: TGTGCCAGTAAGGGGGGGACCATAAACACTGAAGCTTTCTTT.

This clone was picked up one time. The chain employs TRBV7-2 and TRBJ2-7; a possible D gene is TRBD1 (6 bases). CDR1 and CDR2 from the germline V gene are SGHTA and FQGNSA. This CDR3 is built from 15 residues. The V end lost 5 bases, the J end lost 3 bases, and 17 bases lay between the germline ends. In nucleotides, the CDR3 is TGTGCCAGCAGCCCAGGGACACTGAATTACTACGAGCAGTACTTC. Translating it yields CASSPGTLNYYEQYF.

This clone appeared once. The chain uses TRBV6-5 and TRBJ2-7; 12 bases agree with TRBD2. V lost 6 bases to trimming and J lost 0 bases; unmatched junction nucleotides: 3. This CDR3 is built from 15 residues. Germline V gene sequence: CDR1 MNHEY, CDR2 SVGAGI. Written as DNA, the CDR3 is TGTGCCAGCAGCGAGGGACTAGCGGGCTCCTACGAGCAGTACTTC. Its translation is CASSEGLAGSYEQYF.

The chain uses TRBV10-3 and TRBJ1-1, with a weak D call TRBD1 (6 bases). V lost 6 bases and J lost 5, with 16 bases in between. The germline CDR1 and CDR2 sequences are ENHRY and SYGVKD. This CDR3 comprises 14 residues. CDR3 in DNA: TGTGCCATCAGCGTGACAGGTGAGGGGACTGAAGCTTTCTTT. Encoded protein: CAISVTGEGTEAFF.

The CDR3 DNA reads TGTGCCAGCAGCCAAGAGACTAGCGGGGGGGCGCGGTCCGAGCAGTACTTC. Protein: CASSQETSGGARSEQYF. V is TRBV4-2 and J is TRBJ2-7, with 14 nucleotides matching TRBD2. V lost 0 bases to trimming and J lost 6 bases; unmatched junction nucleotides: 7. The V gene's germline CDR1 is LGHNA and CDR2 YNFKEQ. The CDR3 consists of 17 residues.

J is TRBJ1-1 and V is TRBV19; weak D call: TRBD1 (5 bases). Germline CDR1 is LNHDA and CDR2 is SQIVND (reference sequence). The CDR3 sequence is 15 residues long. V was clipped by 7 bases and J by 1 base, with 16 bases between them. The CDR3 loop reads CASKRNARGNTEAFF. The CDR3 DNA sequence: TGTGCCAGTAAGAGGAACGCTAGGGGGAACACTGAAGCTTTCTTT. The full variable domain, in which reference TRBV19 and TRBJ1-1 provide the parts outside the CDR3, is DGGITQSPKYLFRKEGQNVTLSCEQNLNHDAMYWYRQDPGQGLRLIYYSQIVNDFQKGDIAEGYSVSREKKESFPLTVTSAQKNPTAFYLCASKRNARGNTEAFFGQGTRLTVV.

Note on this clone: The junction shows a germline mismatch at one end, possibly a read error. The chain combines TRBV7-7 with TRBJ2-1; possible D gene TRBD2, 5 bases. Germline V gene lookup returns CDR1 SSHAT and CDR2 FNYEAQ (reference sequence). CDR3 length: 13 residues. CDR3 sequence: CASSPTSSGEQFF. The CDR3 DNA follows: TGTGCTAGCAGCCCTACTAGTTCTGGTGAGCAGTTCTTC. Drawing the rest from reference TRBV7-7 and TRBJ2-1, the complete variable domain is GAGVSQSPRYKVTKRGQDVTLRCDPISSHATLYWYQQALGQGPEFLTYFNYEAQPDKSGLPSDRFSAERPEGSISTLTIQRTEQRDSAMYRCASSPTSSGEQFFGPGTRLTVL.

The chain combines TRBV19 with TRBJ2-5; 7 positions match TRBD2. The length of the CDR3 is 14 residues. Germline values: CDR1 LNHDA, CDR2 SQIVND (reference sequence). V gave up 5 bases and J gave up 5 bases; unmatched junction bases: 8. CDR3 amino acids: CASSYRTSPETQYF. The DNA of the CDR3 is TGTGCCAGTAGTTACCGGACTAGTCCGGAGACCCAGTACTTC.

The chain is built from TRBV6-5 and TRBJ1-5, with D possibly being TRBD1 (5 bases). The ends were cut back, 5 bases at V and 2 bases at J, with 10 bases in the middle. This CDR3 has 14 residues. Looked up from germline, CDR1 is MNHEY and CDR2 is SVGAGI. The CDR3 protein is CASSLTEGNQPQHF. The CDR3 DNA sequence: TGTGCCAGCAGTCTGACAGAGGGCAATCAGCCCCAGCATTTT.

The gene calls are TRBV6-1 and TRBJ1-2; D not resolved. The CDR3 totals 13 residues. The germline gives CDR1 MNHNS, CDR2 SASEGT. V gave up 3 bases and J gave up 8 bases, with 13 bases separating them. CDR3 DNA sequence: TGTGCCAGCAGTGAGATGGGGTCGGGAGGCTACACCTTC. It encodes CASSEMGSGGYTF.

This clone came up once. The CDR3 coding sequence is TGCGCCAGCAGCTCAACCGCTGCCGGGGGGGGAAAAGATACGCAGTATTTT. This translates into CASSSTAAGGGKDTQYF. V usage is TRBV5-1 and J usage is TRBJ2-3, with 8 bases that match TRBD2. J lost 5 bases, V lost 3 bases, and 14 bases had no gene match. This CDR3 comprises 17 residues. Germline lookup yields CDR1 SGHRS and CDR2 YFSETQ.

The chain combines TRBV6-2 or TRBV6-3 with TRBJ1-3; tentatively, D is TRBD1 (6 bases). The CDR3 spans 16 residues. The V and J ends lost 6 bases and 0 bases respectively, with 15 bases between them. CDR1 and CDR2 from the germline V gene are MNHEY and SVGEGT. CDR3 protein: CASSSGQTSSGNTIYF. The CDR3 DNA sequence: TGTGCCAGCAGCAGCGGACAGACGAGCTCTGGAAACACCATATATTTT.

This chain uses TRBV19 with TRBJ2-3, with 11 nucleotides matching TRBD2. The CDR3 is made up of 16 amino acids. CDR1 and CDR2 from the germline V gene are LNHDA and SQIVND (reference sequence). J gave up 5 bases and V 2 bases, and 6 bases lay outside the gene matches. CDR3 in DNA: TGTGCCAGTAGTATAATAGCGGGGGGGCCGGTAGATACGCAGTATTTT. Residues: CASSIIAGGPVDTQYF. Drawing the rest from reference TRBV19 and TRBJ2-3, the complete variable domain is DGGITQSPKYLFRKEGQNVTLSCEQNLNHDAMYWYRQDPGQGLRLIYYSQIVNDFQKGDIAEGYSVSREKKESFPLTVTSAQKNPTAFYLCASSIIAGGPVDTQYFGPGTRLTVL.

The genes are TRBV10-3 and TRBJ1-2; a possible D gene is TRBD1 (5 bases). Germline V gene lookup returns CDR1 ENHRY and CDR2 SYGVKD. Trimming stripped 0 bases from V and 5 bases from J, with 7 bases between. The CDR3 sequence is 13 residues long. The CDR3 sequence: CAISESRQYGYTF. CDR3 coding DNA: TGTGCCATCAGTGAGTCCAGACAGTATGGCTACACCTTC.